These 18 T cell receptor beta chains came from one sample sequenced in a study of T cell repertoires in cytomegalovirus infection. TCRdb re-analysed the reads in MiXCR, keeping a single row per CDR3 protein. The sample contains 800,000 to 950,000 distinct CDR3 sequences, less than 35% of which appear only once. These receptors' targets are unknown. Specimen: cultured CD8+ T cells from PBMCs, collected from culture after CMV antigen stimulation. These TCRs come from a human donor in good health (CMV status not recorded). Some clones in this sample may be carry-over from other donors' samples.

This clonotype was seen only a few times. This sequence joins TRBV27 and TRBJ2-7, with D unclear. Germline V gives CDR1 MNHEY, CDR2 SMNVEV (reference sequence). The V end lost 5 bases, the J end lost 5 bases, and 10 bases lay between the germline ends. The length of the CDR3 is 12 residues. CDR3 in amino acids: CASSRFPDEQYF. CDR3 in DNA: TGTGCCAGCAGTCGGTTTCCCGACGAGCAGTACTTC.

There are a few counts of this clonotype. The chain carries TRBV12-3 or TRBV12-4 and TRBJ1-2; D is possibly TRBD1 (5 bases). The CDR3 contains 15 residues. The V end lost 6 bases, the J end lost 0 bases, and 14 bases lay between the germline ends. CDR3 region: CASRDRDGANYGYTF. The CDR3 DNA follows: TGTGCCAGCAGGGACCGGGACGGAGCTAACTATGGCTACACCTTC.

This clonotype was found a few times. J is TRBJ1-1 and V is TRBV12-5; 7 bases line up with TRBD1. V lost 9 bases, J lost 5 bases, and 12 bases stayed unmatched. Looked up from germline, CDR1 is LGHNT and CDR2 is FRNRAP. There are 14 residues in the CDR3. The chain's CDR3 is CASLRGRGRTEAFF. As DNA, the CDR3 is TGTGCTAGCCTAAGGGGCAGGGGGAGGACTGAAGCTTTCTTT.

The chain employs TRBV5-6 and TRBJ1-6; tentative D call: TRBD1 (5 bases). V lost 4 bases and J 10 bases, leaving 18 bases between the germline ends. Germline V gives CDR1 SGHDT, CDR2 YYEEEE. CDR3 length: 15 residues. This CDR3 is CASSDGLGDRSPLHF. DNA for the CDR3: TGTGCCAGCAGCGATGGTTTGGGGGATCGCTCACCCCTCCACTTT.

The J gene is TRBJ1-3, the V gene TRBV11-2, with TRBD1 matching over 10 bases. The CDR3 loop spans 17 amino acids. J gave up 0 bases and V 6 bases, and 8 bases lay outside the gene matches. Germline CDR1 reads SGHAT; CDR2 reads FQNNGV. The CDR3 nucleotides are TGTGCCAGCAGTTCGAGGACAGGGGGATCCTCTGGAAACACCATATATTTT. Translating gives CASSSRTGGSSGNTIYF.

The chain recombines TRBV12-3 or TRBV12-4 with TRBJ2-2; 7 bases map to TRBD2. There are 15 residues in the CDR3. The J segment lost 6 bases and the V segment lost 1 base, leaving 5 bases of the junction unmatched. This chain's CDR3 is CASSLGGGSSGELFF. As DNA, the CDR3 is TGTGCCAGCAGTTTAGGGGGGGGGTCCTCCGGGGAGCTGTTTTTT.

The CDR3 coding sequence is TGTGCCAGCAGCCAAGGCATGAGGCCCTGGGCCTACGAGCAGTACGTC. It specifies CASSQGMRPWAYEQYV. This chain joins TRBV3-1 and TRBJ2-7; D gene ambiguous. The CDR3 runs to 16 residues. Between the trimmed V and J ends, which lost 1 base and 2 bases, there was a span of 15 bases. The germline V gene has CDR1 LGHDT and CDR2 YNNKEL (reference sequence).

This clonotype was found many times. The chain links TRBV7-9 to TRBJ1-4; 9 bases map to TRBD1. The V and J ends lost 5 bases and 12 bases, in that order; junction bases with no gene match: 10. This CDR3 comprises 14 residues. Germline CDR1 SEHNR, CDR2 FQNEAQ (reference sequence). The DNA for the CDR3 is TGTGCCAGCAGCCCAAGGACAGGGGAGGCTGAACTGTTTTTT. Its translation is CASSPRTGEAELFF.

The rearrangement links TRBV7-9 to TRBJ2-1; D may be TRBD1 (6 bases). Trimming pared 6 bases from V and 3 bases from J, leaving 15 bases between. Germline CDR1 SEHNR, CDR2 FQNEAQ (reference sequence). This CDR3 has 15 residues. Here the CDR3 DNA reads TGTGCCAGCAGTTCGGACAGAAGCCTCTACAATGAGCAGTTCTTC. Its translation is CASSSDRSLYNEQFF.

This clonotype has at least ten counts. CDR3 region: CASSFGAGGYTGELFF. In DNA form, the CDR3 reads TGTGCCAGCAGCTTCGGGGCGGGGGGTTACACCGGGGAGCTGTTTTTT. This rearrangement joins TRBV7-2 to TRBJ2-2; 8 bases line up with TRBD2. CDR1 is SGHTA, CDR2 FQGNSA, per germline. There are 16 residues in the CDR3. The junction had 6 bases not matched to a gene; V was cut back by 3 bases and J by 3 bases.

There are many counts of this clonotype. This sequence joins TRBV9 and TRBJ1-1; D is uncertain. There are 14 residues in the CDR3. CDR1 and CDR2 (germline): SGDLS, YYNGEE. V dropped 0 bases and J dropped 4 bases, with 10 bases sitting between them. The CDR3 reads CASSVDGVGTEAFF. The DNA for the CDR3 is TGTGCCAGCAGCGTAGATGGAGTTGGCACTGAAGCTTTCTTT.

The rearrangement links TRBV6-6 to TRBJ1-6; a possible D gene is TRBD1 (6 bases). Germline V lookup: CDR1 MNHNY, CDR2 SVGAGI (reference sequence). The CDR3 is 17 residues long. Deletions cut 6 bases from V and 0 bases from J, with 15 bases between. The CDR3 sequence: CASRLDRGGSYNSPLHF. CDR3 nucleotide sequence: TGTGCCAGCAGACTAGACAGAGGGGGCTCCTATAATTCACCCCTCCACTTT.

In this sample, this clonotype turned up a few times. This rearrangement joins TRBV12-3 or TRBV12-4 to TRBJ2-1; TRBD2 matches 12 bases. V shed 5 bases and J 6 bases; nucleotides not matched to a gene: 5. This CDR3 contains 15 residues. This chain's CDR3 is CASSGLAGSGNEQFF. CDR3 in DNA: TGTGCCAGCAGTGGACTAGCGGGGTCGGGCAATGAGCAGTTCTTC.

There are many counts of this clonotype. The CDR3 DNA sequence: TGTGCCAGCAGTCGAACCGGACGAAGCCTCACAGATACGCAGTATTTT. As protein: CASSRTGRSLTDTQYF. The V gene is TRBV6-6, the J gene TRBJ2-3; D is undetermined. The CDR3 runs 16 residues. V was pared by 5 bases and J by 2 bases, with 17 bases between. The germline V gene has CDR1 MNHNY and CDR2 SVGAGI (reference sequence).

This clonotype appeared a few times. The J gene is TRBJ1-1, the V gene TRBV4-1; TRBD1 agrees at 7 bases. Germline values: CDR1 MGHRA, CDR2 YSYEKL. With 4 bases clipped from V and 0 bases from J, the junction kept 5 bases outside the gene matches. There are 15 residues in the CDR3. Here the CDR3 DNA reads TGCGCCAGCAGCCGGACCAGGGGGATGAACACTGAAGCTTTCTTT. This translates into CASSRTRGMNTEAFF.

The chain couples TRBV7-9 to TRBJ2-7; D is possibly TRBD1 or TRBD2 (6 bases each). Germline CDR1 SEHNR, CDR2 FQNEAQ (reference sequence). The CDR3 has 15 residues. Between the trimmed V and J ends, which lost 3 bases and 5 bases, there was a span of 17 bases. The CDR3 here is CASSFVGGGGHEQYF. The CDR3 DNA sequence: TGTGCCAGCAGCTTCGTCGGGGGCGGTGGGCACGAGCAGTACTTC.

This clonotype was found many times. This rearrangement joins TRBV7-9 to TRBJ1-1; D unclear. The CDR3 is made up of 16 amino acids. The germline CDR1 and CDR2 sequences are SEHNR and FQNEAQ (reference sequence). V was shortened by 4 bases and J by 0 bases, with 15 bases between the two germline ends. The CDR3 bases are TGTGCCAGCAGCTACGTTGGCGGACTGTTGAACACTGAAGCTTTCTTT. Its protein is CASSYVGGLLNTEAFF. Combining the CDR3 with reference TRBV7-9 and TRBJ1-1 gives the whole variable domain DTGVSQNPRHKITKRGQNVTFRCDPISEHNRLYWYRQTLGQGPEFLTYFQNEAQLEKSRLLSDRFSAERPKGSFSTLEIQRTEQGDSAMYLCASSYVGGLLNTEAFFGQGTRLTVV.

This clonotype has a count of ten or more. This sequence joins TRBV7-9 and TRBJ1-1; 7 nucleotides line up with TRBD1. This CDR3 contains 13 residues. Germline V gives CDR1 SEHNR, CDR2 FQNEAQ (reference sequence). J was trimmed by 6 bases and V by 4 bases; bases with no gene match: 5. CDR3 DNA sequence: TGTGCCAGCAGCTCCCCAGGGGGTGCTGAAGCTTTCTTT. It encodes CASSSPGGAEAFF.